The clone carrying this T cell receptor (beta chain) appeared many times. This record belongs to a study of T cells in Graves' hyperthyroidism and ophthalmopathy. Authors of the study amplified TCR beta CDR3 regions from RNA transcripts. First-round RT-PCR targeting the TCR CDR3 was performed with the HTBI primer set. TCRdb used MiXCR to reprocess the multiplex PCR reads, holding one entry per CDR3 protein. The sample lists around 490,000 distinct CDR3 sequences, just under 20% seen once, with about 45% in the top ten. Unmatched junction bases numbered 3, after V lost 5 bases and J lost 5 bases. The CDR3 totals 13 residues. Germline CDR1 and CDR2: SGHTA and FQGNSA.

J is TRBJ2-1 and V is TRBV7-2; 7 positions match TRBD1. The sequencing input was blood. This sequence originates from a man aged 40-50 years with Graves' ophthalmopathy. CDR3 amino acids: CASSPDRDNEQFF. As DNA, the CDR3 is TGTGCCAGCAGCCCCGACAGGGACAATGAGCAGTTCTTC.